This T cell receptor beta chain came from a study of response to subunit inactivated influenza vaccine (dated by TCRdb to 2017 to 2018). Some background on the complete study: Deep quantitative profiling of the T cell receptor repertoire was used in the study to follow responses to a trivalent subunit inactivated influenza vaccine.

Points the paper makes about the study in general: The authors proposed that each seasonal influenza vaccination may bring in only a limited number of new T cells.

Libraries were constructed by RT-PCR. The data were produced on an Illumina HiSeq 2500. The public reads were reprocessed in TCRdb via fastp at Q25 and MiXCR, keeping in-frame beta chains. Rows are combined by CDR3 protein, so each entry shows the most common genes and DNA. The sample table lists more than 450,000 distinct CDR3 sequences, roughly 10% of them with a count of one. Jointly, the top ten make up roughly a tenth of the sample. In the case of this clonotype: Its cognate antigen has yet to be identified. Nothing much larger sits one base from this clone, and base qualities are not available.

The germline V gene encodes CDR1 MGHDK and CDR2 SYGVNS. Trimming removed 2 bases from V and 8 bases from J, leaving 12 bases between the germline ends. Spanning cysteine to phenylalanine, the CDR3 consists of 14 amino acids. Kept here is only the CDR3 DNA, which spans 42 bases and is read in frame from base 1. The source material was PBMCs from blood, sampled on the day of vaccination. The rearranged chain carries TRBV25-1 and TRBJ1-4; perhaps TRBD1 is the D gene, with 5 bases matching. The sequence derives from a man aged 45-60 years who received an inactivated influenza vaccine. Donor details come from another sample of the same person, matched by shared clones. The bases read TGTGCCAGCAGTGAACTGGAGGGGTGGGAAAAACTGTTTTTT. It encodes CASSELEGWEKLFF. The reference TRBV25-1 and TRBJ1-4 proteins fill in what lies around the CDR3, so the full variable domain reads EADIYQTPRYLVIGTGKKITLECSQTMGHDKMYWYQQDPGMELHLIHYSYGVNSTEKGDLSSESTVSRIRTEHFPLTLESARPSHTSQYLCASSELEGWEKLFFGSGTQLSVL.